This paragraph reports one T cell receptor (beta chain). This specimen comes from a study of cytotoxic CD8 clonotypes in ibrutinib-treated CLL. Study-wide background: Sequencing produced an average of about 260,000 productive templates and about 99,000 productive rearrangements per sample.

V was shortened by 0 bases and J by 3 bases, with 11 bases between the two germline ends. Germline CDR1 LGHNA, CDR2 YSLEER. CDR3 length: 15 amino acids. TCRdb's copy holds only in-frame clones and misses some; the assay was immunoSEQ multiplex PCR. Of 150,000 or so clones in the sample, about four fifths were seen once. This clonotype originated in a human donor with chronic lymphocytic leukemia. Sequences were derived from PBMCs, sampled after 12 months of ibrutinib treatment. The chain carries TRBV4-3 and TRBJ1-2, with D possibly being TRBD1 (5 bases). The CDR3 nucleotides are TGCGCCAGCAGCCAAGATGCCCAGGGCCACTATGGCTACACCTTC. As protein: CASSQDAQGHYGYTF.